This TCR beta chain is from a study of blood T cells in healthy people across ages (dated by TCRdb to 2014 to 2015). The study in broad terms: In model experiments, roughly one uniquely barcoded TCR beta cDNA molecule per two T cells was captured by template switching. Two additional independent replicas of 1 million unique cDNA reads from the same blood draw were analyzed for two donors (one aged 18 to 29 and one aged 80 or older). Donors were grouped into four age groups: young (average 16 years), middle-aged (approximately 41), aged (about 59) and long-lived (around 82). To track age-related changes in TCR beta repertoire diversity, the study relied on deep sequencing normalized with unique cDNA molecular identifiers. To avoid experimental bias, donors of different ages were distributed randomly across sequencing lanes. General findings and caveats noted by the study authors: Compared with the aged group, the long-lived group had more naive CD4+ T cells, fewer expanded clones and increased TCR diversity, a pattern suggesting age selection. Because profiling used bulk unsorted PBMCs, naive and antigen-experienced compartments could not be compared conclusively. As age increased, observed TCR beta diversity per million T cells dropped in a roughly linear way, and a significant reduction was already evident by age 40. Because donor CMV infection status was unknown, age-related changes in expanded clonotypes were potentially confounded. Observed TCR beta diversity correlated strongly with the percentage of naive T cells measured by flow cytometry. Estimates of total diversity based on one million sequenced T cells were regarded as lower bounds and as underestimates.

As to this clonotype: Its antigen specificity is not known. Base qualities were left out, and no much larger clone turns up one base away.

The donors were roughly 40 Caucasian individuals from Russia, aged 6 to 90 years, who were systemically healthy. Around 9.8 milliliters of peripheral blood were collected from each donor into EDTA-treated Vacutainer tubes. Ficoll-Paque density-gradient centrifugation was used to isolate PBMCs, with at least 6.5 million per sample. Trizol reagent was used to extract total RNA from the PBMCs, yielding at least 5 micrograms per sample. Naive CD45RAhigh/CD27high T cell percentages were measured by flow cytometry on a PBMC aliquot from every donor. Libraries were built with 5' RACE. For sequencing, an Illumina HiSeq 2500 was employed. A second PCR of about 7 to 12 cycles was performed with a sample-barcoded 5' primer and a J-beta primer mix. A unique molecular identifier was introduced onto each TCR beta cDNA molecule by a template-switch 5' adaptor carrying 12 random nucleotides. Each sample yielded at least 2.5 million CDR3-containing paired-end reads. The Mint cDNA synthesis kit, primed by a TRBC-specific oligonucleotide, was used to synthesize first-strand cDNA from all RNA. After uracil-DNA glycosylase treatment, a first 18-cycle PCR used universal primers M1SS and BC2_uni_R on all cDNA. Processing in the source paper ran as follows. Each sample was normalized by randomly selecting 1 million high-quality reads, each carrying a distinct molecular identifier. Reads sharing molecular identifiers were discarded rather than binned into consensus sequences. MiTCR, run with a Q25 quality threshold and the strictest error-elimination algorithm, handled CDR3 identification, clonotype clustering and error correction. A nonparametric unseen species model with Euler transformation was used to estimate lower-bound total TCR beta diversity. Starting from the raw public reads, TCRdb applied fastp trimming at Q25, assembled clones with MiXCR and retained in-frame beta chains. Rows merge per CDR3 protein into single entries with the most common DNA and genes. The V and J calls, along with clone size, are taken from TCRdb and not from the paper's own processing. The sample table holds approximately 800,000 distinct CDR3 sequences, of which about 45% were seen once. 15% to 20% of the sample is taken by the ten largest.

Per the germline V gene, SQVTM is the CDR1 and ANQGSEA is the CDR2. The CDR3 starts with the cysteine, ends with the phenylalanine, and has 14 residues. The entry retains the CDR3 DNA only, 42 bases that are in frame from base 1. V is reduced by 0 bases and J by 2 bases, leaving a spacing of 10 bases between them. The sample taken for sequencing was blood. The rearranged chain carries TRBV29-1 and TRBJ2-5; no D gene is confidently identified. This TCR derives from an older man in good health. The CDR3 region has the sequence CSVEDPRLQETQYF. DNA sequence: TGCAGCGTTGAAGATCCTCGTCTTCAAGAGACCCAGTACTTC.